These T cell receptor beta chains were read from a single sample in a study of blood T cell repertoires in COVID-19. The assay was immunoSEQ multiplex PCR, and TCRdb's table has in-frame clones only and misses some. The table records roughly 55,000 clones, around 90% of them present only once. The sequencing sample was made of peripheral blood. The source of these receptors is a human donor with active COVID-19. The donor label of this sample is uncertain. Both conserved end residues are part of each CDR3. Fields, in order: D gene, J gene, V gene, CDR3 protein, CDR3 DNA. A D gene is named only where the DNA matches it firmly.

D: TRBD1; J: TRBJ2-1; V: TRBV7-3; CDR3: CASSLTGQGYNEQFF; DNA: TGTGCCAGCAGCTTAACGGGACAGGGGTACAATGAGCAGTTCTTC
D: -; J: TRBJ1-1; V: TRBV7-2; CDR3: CASSLDSGVMNTEAFF; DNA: TGTGCCAGCAGCTTAGATTCCGGGGTTATGAACACTGAAGCTTTCTTT
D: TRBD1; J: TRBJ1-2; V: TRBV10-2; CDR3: CASSHGQGARGYGYTF; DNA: TGCGCCAGCAGCCACGGACAGGGGGCGCGGGGCTATGGCTACACCTTC
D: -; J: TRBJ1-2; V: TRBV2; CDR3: CASSEGQGNYGYTF; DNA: TGTGCCAGCAGTGAGGGCCAGGGGAACTATGGCTACACCTTC
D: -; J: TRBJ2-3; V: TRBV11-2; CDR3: CASSPSRGRSGPSTDTQYF; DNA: TGTGCCAGCAGCCCCTCGCGGGGTAGGTCAGGGCCGAGCACAGATACGCAGTATTTT
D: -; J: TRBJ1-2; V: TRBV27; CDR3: CASSLGAGDYGYTF; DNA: TGTGCCAGCAGTTTAGGGGCAGGGGACTATGGCTACACCTTC
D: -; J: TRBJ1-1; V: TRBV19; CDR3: CASSIDGHNTEAFF; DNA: TGTGCCAGTAGTATAGATGGACACAACACTGAAGCTTTCTTT
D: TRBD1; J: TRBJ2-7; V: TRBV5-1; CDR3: CASSLGDREDEQYF; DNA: TGCGCCAGCAGCTTGGGGGACAGGGAGGACGAGCAGTACTTC
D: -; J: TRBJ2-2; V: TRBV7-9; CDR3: CASRGSGANTGELFF; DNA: TGTGCCAGCAGGGGGTCGGGGGCGAACACCGGGGAGCTGTTTTTT
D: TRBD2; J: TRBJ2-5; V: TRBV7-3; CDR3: CASSFSGGDQETQYF; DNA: TGTGCCAGCAGCTTTAGCGGGGGGGACCAAGAGACCCAGTACTTC